This TCR beta chain appears in the sequencing data of a study of T-cell reconstitution after alpha-beta-depleted transplantation in children. A library of TCRbeta sequences, prepared with unique molecular identifiers, was generated. TCRdb independently ran MiXCR on the PCR reads; one entry per CDR3 protein. The sample contains approximately 270,000 distinct CDR3 sequences, more than 8% of which appear only once. Trimming pared 6 bases from V and 2 bases from J, leaving 15 bases between. The germline V gene encodes CDR1 MNHEY and CDR2 SVGEGT. The CDR3 is made up of 15 amino acids. The material was PBMCs from the stem cell graft donor, obtained from the stem cell graft. This clonotype was obtained from a human donor who donated a stem cell graft to a child with SCID. J is TRBJ2-3 and V is TRBV6-2 or TRBV6-3; D is unresolved. The CDR3 protein is CASSLDGTFTDTQYF. The CDR3 coding sequence is TGTGCCAGCAGCTTGGACGGTACATTCACAGATACGCAGTATTTT.